This is a list of T cell receptor beta chains from one sample in a study of blood T cells in healthy people across ages. TCRdb re-called the 5' RACE reads with MiXCR, one entry per CDR3 protein. This repertoire shows about 1.6 million distinct CDR3 sequences, about 31% found once; its top ten account for roughly 10%. Sequencing used blood. All receptors derive from a woman in her 30s in good health. CDR3s include the opening cysteine and the closing phenylalanine or tryptophan. D genes are given only for firm matches. Some rows have no size entry. The others give once, few or many, or a class for an expanded clone.

>.|.|TRBV13|TRBJ1-1
TGTGCCAGCAGCTCTGACACACAGCAAGCTTTCTTT
CASSSDTQQAFF
>.|few|TRBV27|TRBJ2-7
TGTGCCAGCAGTTTATCTGGGACCCAGTTCTACGAGCAGTACTTC
CASSLSGTQFYEQYF
>.|few|TRBV11-2|TRBJ2-2
TGTGCCAGCAGCTTTTGGGGCGATCGGACCGGGGAGCTGTTTTTT
CASSFWGDRTGELFF
>TRBD2|.|TRBV10-1|TRBJ2-3
TGCGCCAGCAGTGAGTCGTCGCTAGCGGGGCCCGCGGGAGATACGCAGTATTTT
CASSESSLAGPAGDTQYF
>.|few|TRBV20-1|TRBJ2-3
TGCAGTGCTAGTCGGGGGAGTAGCACAGATACGCAGTATTTT
CSASRGSSTDTQYF
>TRBD1|.|TRBV5-1|TRBJ2-7
TGCGCCAGCGGACAGGGGGGATACGAGCAGTACTTC
CASGQGGYEQYF
>.|.|TRBV5-1|TRBJ2-1
TGCGCCAGCAGTCCGAGCGGGTCAACCTCCTACAATGAGCAGTTCTTC
CASSPSGSTSYNEQFF
>TRBD2|.|TRBV7-8|TRBJ2-3
TGTGCCAGCAGCTTTCGGACTAGCAGATATAGCACAGATACGCAGTATTTT
CASSFRTSRYSTDTQYF
>.|.|TRBV11-2|TRBJ2-5
TGTGCCAGCAGCTTAGATTTAGCGATAGAGACCCAGTACTTC
CASSLDLAIETQYF
>.|.|TRBV7-2|TRBJ1-5
TGTGCCAGCAGCTTAGATGGGTTGAGCAATCAGCCCCAGCATTTT
CASSLDGLSNQPQHF
>.|few|TRBV4-2|TRBJ1-4
TGTGCCAGCAGCCAAGAGGCTGGACTAAAGAGTGAAAAACTGTTTTTT
CASSQEAGLKSEKLFF
>TRBD2|.|TRBV6-5|TRBJ2-3
TGTGCCAGCAGCCCCACTAGCGGGACGTTTGGAGATACGCAGTATTTT
CASSPTSGTFGDTQYF
>.|few|TRBV7-9|TRBJ2-4
TGTGCCAGCAGCTCCGCCCGGGGGTGGGACGAAAACATTCAGTACTTC
CASSSARGWDENIQYF
>TRBD2|.|TRBV20-1|TRBJ2-7
TGCAGTGCTAGAGGATTTAGCGGGATGGTAAGACCCGAGCAGTACTTC
CSARGFSGMVRPEQYF
>.|few|TRBV12-3/TRBV12-4|TRBJ2-5
TGTGCCAGCAGTCGGGACACCCCAGAGACCCAGTACTTC
CASSRDTPETQYF
>.|few|TRBV12-3/TRBV12-4|TRBJ2-1
TGTGCCAGCAGTCCCTTCGCGGGACAAAGAAACAATGAGCAGTTCTTC
CASSPFAGQRNNEQFF
>.|.|TRBV20-1|TRBJ2-1
TGCAGTCGAAGCGGACTTCGAAACAATGAGCAGTTCTTC
CSRSGLRNNEQFF
>.|.|TRBV20-1|TRBJ2-7
TGCAGTGCTAGAGGCAGCCGGACTTGGCCGAGCTACGAGCAGTACTTC
CSARGSRTWPSYEQYF
>.|few|TRBV7-9|TRBJ1-1
TGTGCCAGCAGCTTACAAATCAGGGTAACGAACACTGAAGCTTTCTTT
CASSLQIRVTNTEAFF
>.|.|TRBV25-1|TRBJ1-1
TGTGCCAGCAGTGAATATCGAAGAGGGGCTGAAGCTTTCTTT
CASSEYRRGAEAFF
>.|.|TRBV30|TRBJ2-7
TGTGCCTGGAGTGATAGAGACGAGCAGTACTTC
CAWSDRDEQYF
>.|.|TRBV6-1|TRBJ2-3
TGTGCCCGCTTCAATACAGATACGCAGTATTTT
CARFNTDTQYF
>.|few|TRBV7-9|TRBJ1-4
TGTGCCAGCAGCCCAACCCGGGGCAAGGGAGCTACTAATGAAAAACTGTTTTTT
CASSPTRGKGATNEKLFF
>.|.|TRBV20-1|TRBJ1-6
TGCAGTGCTAGGGCAGGGGCGGATAATTCACCCCTCCACTTT
CSARAGADNSPLHF
>.|few|TRBV5-1|TRBJ2-1
TGCGCCAGCAGCTTGGCCGGACGGTTATCGGATGAGCAGTTCTTC
CASSLAGRLSDEQFF
>TRBD2|.|TRBV7-2|TRBJ2-5
TGTGCCAGCAGCTCCCGGTTAGCGGGGGAGGGGGAGACCCAGTACTTC
CASSSRLAGEGETQYF
>.|.|TRBV10-2|TRBJ1-2
TGCGCCAGCAATCCAGAGAGTGGCTATGGCTACACCTTC
CASNPESGYGYTF
>.|few|TRBV5-6|TRBJ1-1
TGTGCCAGCAGCGTCATCAAGAACACTGAAGCTTTCTTT
CASSVIKNTEAFF
>.|once|TRBV29-1|TRBJ1-1
TGCAGCGTGAATACCCAGGGACGGCGCAGCGGGACTGAAGCTTTCTTT
CSVNTQGRRSGTEAFF
>.|few|TRBV29-1|TRBJ2-1
TGCAGCGTTGAAGACTTGCGAAGGGGGGTCCCACTACTTAGCTCCTACAATGAGCAGTTCTTC
CSVEDLRRGVPLLSSYNEQFF
>TRBD1|.|TRBV28|TRBJ1-5
TGTGCCAGCAGTTTTTCATACAGGGGGGGAAATCAGCCCCAGCATTTT
CASSFSYRGGNQPQHF
>TRBD1|.|TRBV4-2|TRBJ1-4
TGTGCCAGCAGCCAAGACCAGGGGGCATCTGAAAAACTGTTTTTT
CASSQDQGASEKLFF
>.|.|TRBV6-1|TRBJ2-7
TGTGCCAGCAGTGCTAGAACCTACGAGCAGTACTTC
CASSARTYEQYF
>TRBD1|few|TRBV28|TRBJ1-2
TGTGCCAGCACCTTTTACGGGACAGGGGTCGTGATTAACTATGGCTACACCTTC
CASTFYGTGVVINYGYTF
>TRBD1|few|TRBV6-1|TRBJ2-3
TGTGCCAGCAGTGTTCTATCAGGACAGGCGAGCACAGATACGCAGTATTTT
CASSVLSGQASTDTQYF